Presented here are 20 T cell receptor beta chains from one specimen sequenced in a study of CXCR3-negative and CXCR3-positive naive CD8 T cells (dated by TCRdb to between 2018 and 2021). The instrument was a NextSeq 550. The Human TCR Profiling Kit (MiLaboratory) was used to prepare UMI-labeled 5' RACE TRB cDNA libraries. The reads went through TCRdb reprocessing, and each CDR3 protein sequence gets one entry with no DNA. The table for this sample lists approximately 100,000 distinct CDR3 sequences. The top ten clones comprise over 1.5% of the sample. Sequences were obtained from naive CXCR3- CD8+ T cells from blood. What this sample's cell subset or site label stands for: CD45RO-CCR7+CD27+CD95- naive CD8+ T cells lacking CXCR3 (TNR3-). These receptors were taken from a human donor in good health. Some clones in this sample may be carry-over from other donors' samples.

The chain is built from TRBV12-5 and TRBJ2-7; lacking DNA, the TRBD1 call made by TCRdb goes unchecked. There are 16 residues in the CDR3. CDR1 is LGHNT and CDR2 is FRNRAP in the germline V gene. CDR3 sequence: CASGPYTGGADYEQYF.

This rearrangement joins TRBV2 to TRBJ2-1; the D gene TCRdb calls, TRBD2, cannot be checked with no DNA. The CDR3 loop spans 15 amino acids. CDR1 and CDR2 from the germline V gene are SNHLY and FYNNEI. Here the CDR3 reads CASSEWLELSNEQFF.

The J gene is TRBJ2-5, the V gene TRBV2; TCRdb gives TRBD2 as the D gene, but with no DNA this cannot be confirmed. CDR1 SNHLY and CDR2 FYNNEI come from the germline V gene. The CDR3 extends over 15 amino acids. The CDR3 sequence is CASRKLAGVKETQYF.

The chain uses TRBV4-1 and TRBJ2-7; TCRdb picks TRBD1, but there is no DNA to check that call. Germline lookup yields CDR1 MGHRA and CDR2 YSYEKL. The CDR3 contains 15 residues. Here the CDR3 reads CASSQGPGQPYEQYF.

CDR3 loop: CASRPYGTENSPLHF. The V and J genes are TRBV27 and TRBJ1-6; TCRdb's D gene call, TRBD1, goes unchecked for lack of DNA. The CDR3 extends over 15 amino acids. From germline, CDR1 is MNHEY and CDR2 SMNVEV (reference sequence).

The chain uses TRBV7-9 and TRBJ1-5; with no DNA, the TCRdb D assignment of TRBD1 cannot be verified. This CDR3 is 15 amino acids long. Germline CDR1 is SEHNR and CDR2 is FQNEAQ (reference sequence). The CDR3 region is CASGPPGPSNQPQHF.

The chain has TRBV20-1 and TRBJ2-7; TCRdb lists TRBD1, though no DNA is available to test this call. Germline CDR1 is DFQATT and CDR2 is SNEGSKA (reference sequence). This CDR3 is 12 amino acids long. This chain's CDR3 is CSAVGGRGEQYF.

The V and J genes are TRBV29-1 and TRBJ2-7; TCRdb returns TRBD2, unconfirmable since there is no DNA. The germline V gene has CDR1 SQVTM and CDR2 ANQGSEA. The CDR3 has 13 residues. CDR3: CSARLAASYEQYF.

The chain couples TRBV29-1 to TRBJ2-7; TCRdb selects TRBD1, and the lack of DNA leaves this call unchecked. The CDR3 runs to 14 residues. The germline V gene encodes CDR1 SQVTM and CDR2 ANQGSEA. The CDR3 loop is CSVDGTRQGYEQYF.

This rearrangement joins TRBV29-1 to TRBJ1-1. The CDR3 is 11 amino acids. Germline lookup yields CDR1 SQVTM and CDR2 ANQGSEA. CDR3 protein: CSVSGNTEAFF.

J is TRBJ2-7 and V is TRBV28. Germline CDR1 is MDHEN and CDR2 is SYDVKM. CDR3 size: 14 residues. CDR3 region: CASTTTGGSYEQYF.

This sequence joins TRBV2 and TRBJ2-4; TCRdb calls TRBD1, which cannot be checked without DNA. This CDR3 has 17 amino acids. Germline V lookup: CDR1 SNHLY, CDR2 FYNNEI. The CDR3 reads CASSNTGQPSDKNIQYF.

The chain recombines TRBV5-8 with TRBJ1-1; the D call from TCRdb, TRBD1, cannot be confirmed without DNA. CDR1 is SGHTS and CDR2 is YDEGEE in the germline V gene. The CDR3 is made up of 16 amino acids. This CDR3 is CASIPETVNLNTEAFF.

This chain links TRBV7-8 with TRBJ2-4; TCRdb designates TRBD1, a call that cannot be tested without DNA. This CDR3 is 15 amino acids long. Germline V lookup: CDR1 SGHVS, CDR2 FQNEAQ. CDR3 amino acids: CASRRGLLAKNIQYF.

V and J are TRBV13 and TRBJ2-4; the TRBD1 assignment by TCRdb is unverifiable without DNA. Germline values: CDR1 PRHDT, CDR2 FYEKMQ (reference sequence). CDR3 length equals 15 residues. CDR3 amino acids: CASSFPGQGGNIQYF.

The J gene is TRBJ2-1, the V gene TRBV29-1; the TRBD2 assignment by TCRdb is unverifiable without DNA. The germline V gene has CDR1 SQVTM and CDR2 ANQGSEA. The CDR3 has 13 amino acids. CDR3 amino acids: CSAEGDLDNEQFF.

The rearrangement joins TRBV29-1 to TRBJ1-2; TCRdb picks TRBD1, but there is no DNA to check that call. The germline V gene has CDR1 SQVTM and CDR2 ANQGSEA. This CDR3 comprises 14 residues. CDR3 amino acids: CSVAGEGQGFGYTF. Complete variable domain (other parts from reference TRBV29-1 and TRBJ1-2): SAVISQKPSRDICQRGTSLTIQCQVDSQVTMMFWYRQQPGQSLTLIATANQGSEATYESGFVIDKFPISRPNLTFSTLTVSNMSPEDSSIYLCSVAGEGQGFGYTFGSGTRLTVV.

This rearrangement joins TRBV11-2 to TRBJ2-1. This CDR3 comprises 13 residues. In germline, CDR1 is SGHAT, CDR2 FQNNGV. The CDR3 is CASSLDAVSEQFF.

The chain couples TRBV6-5 to TRBJ2-1. This CDR3 has 15 residues. Germline CDR1 MNHEY, CDR2 SVGAGI. The CDR3 reads CASNTQPHPNNEQFF.

The rearrangement uses TRBV11-2 and TRBJ2-2; TCRdb's assignment of TRBD1 cannot be checked, as there is no DNA. Germline V gene lookup returns CDR1 SGHAT and CDR2 FQNNGV. The CDR3 length is 14 residues. CDR3 protein: CASSDREWTGELFF.